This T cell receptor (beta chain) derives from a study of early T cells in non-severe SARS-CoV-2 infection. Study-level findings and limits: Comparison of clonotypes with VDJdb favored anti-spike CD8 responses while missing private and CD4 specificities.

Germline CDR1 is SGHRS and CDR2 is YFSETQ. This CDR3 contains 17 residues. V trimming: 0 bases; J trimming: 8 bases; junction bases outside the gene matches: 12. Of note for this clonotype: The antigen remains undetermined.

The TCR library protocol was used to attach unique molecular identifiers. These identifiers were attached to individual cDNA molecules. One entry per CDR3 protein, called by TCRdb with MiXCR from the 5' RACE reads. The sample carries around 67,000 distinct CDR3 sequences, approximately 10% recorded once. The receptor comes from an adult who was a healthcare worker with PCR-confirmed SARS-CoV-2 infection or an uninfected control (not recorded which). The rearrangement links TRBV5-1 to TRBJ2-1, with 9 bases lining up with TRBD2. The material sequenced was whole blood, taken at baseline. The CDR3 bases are TGCGCCAGCAGCTTGGTAGGGACTAGCTCTCCTTGGGATGAGCAGTTCTTC. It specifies CASSLVGTSSPWDEQFF.